A single sample gave rise to the 9 T cell receptor beta chains below, sequenced in a study of T-cell reconstitution after alpha-beta-depleted transplantation in children (TCRdb year 2016). Explained via the paper, the treatment or condition label denotes: allogeneic hematopoietic cell transplantation with graft depleted of TCRalphabeta T cells and CD19 B cells. The method behind the library was PCR. Sequencing was carried out with an Illumina HiSeq 2500. TCR libraries were prepared with molecular barcoding, using unique molecular identifiers to normalize TCRbeta repertoire quantification. TCRdb reprocessed the public reads (quality trimming at Q25 with fastp, clone calling with MiXCR) and kept in-frame beta chains. CDR3 protein sequences are deduplicated, and each keeps its most common genes and DNA. The sample table contains hundreds of thousands of distinct CDR3 sequences; only one count was recorded for 20% to 30% of them. The ten largest clones take up around 4.8% of the sample.

The sequenced sample was PBMCs, mostly from graft donor cells, obtained 360 days after TCRalphabeta/CD19-depleted stem cell transplant. The receptors were gathered from a female patient aged 2-10 years who had a stem cell transplant for congenital amegakaryocytic thrombocytopenia, so the T cells may come from the graft donor.

V gene TRBV20-1 combines with J gene TRBJ1-3; D is unresolved. Germline V gene lookup returns CDR1 DFQATT and CDR2 SNEGSKA (reference sequence). This CDR3 has 15 amino acids. Trimming cost V 3 bases and J 0 bases, with 12 bases left between them. CDR3 residues: CSASTMLLSGNTIYF. The DNA for the CDR3 is TGCAGTGCTAGTACCATGCTTCTCTCTGGAAACACCATATATTTT.

The chain uses TRBV4-1 and TRBJ1-4, with D unclear. CDR1 and CDR2 from the germline V gene are MGHRA and YSYEKL. V shed 5 bases and J shed 0 bases, with 10 bases lying between them. There are 15 residues in the CDR3. The CDR3 nucleotides are TGCGCCAGCAGCTCCCACTTAGCAACTAATGAAAAACTGTTTTTT. Amino acids: CASSSHLATNEKLFF.

This clonotype was detected ten times or more. This chain links TRBV29-1 with TRBJ2-5; weak D call: TRBD2 (5 bases). The CDR3 is made up of 12 amino acids. Germline V lookup: CDR1 SQVTM, CDR2 ANQGSEA. V was clipped by 4 bases and J by 3 bases, with 9 bases between them. The CDR3 bases are TGCAGCGTTGGCCGGGGAAAAGAGACCCAGTACTTC. Translated, it gives CSVGRGKETQYF.

The genes are TRBV20-1 and TRBJ1-2, with D tentatively TRBD1 (5 bases). Trimming took 4 bases from V and 8 from J, leaving 8 bases between them. From germline, CDR1 is DFQATT and CDR2 SNEGSKA (reference sequence). The CDR3 is 10 amino acids. The CDR3 spells CSAKAGGYTF. The DNA for the CDR3 is TGCAGTGCTAAGGCAGGGGGCTACACCTTC.

The sample holds many counts of this clonotype. This chain uses TRBV5-1 with TRBJ2-7; D is perhaps TRBD1 (6 bases). V was clipped by 5 bases and J by 0 bases, with 15 bases between them. Germline CDR1 and CDR2: SGHRS and YFSETQ. There are 15 residues in the CDR3. The CDR3 DNA sequence: TGCGCCAGCAGTCGATATACAGGGTTCTCCTACGAGCAGTACTTC. Translated: CASSRYTGFSYEQYF.

The chain combines TRBV7-2 with TRBJ2-7; TRBD1 is a possible D gene (5 bases). There are 14 residues in the CDR3. Trimming cost V 0 bases and J 6 bases, with 12 bases left between them. Germline assignment: CDR1 SGHTA and CDR2 FQGNSA. CDR3 residues: CASSLAQGFSEQYF. The CDR3 DNA sequence: TGTGCCAGCAGCTTAGCGCAGGGATTCTCCGAGCAGTACTTC. Full variable domain (missing parts from reference TRBV7-2 and TRBJ2-7): GAGVSQSPSNKVTEKGKDVELRCDPISGHTALYWYRQSLGQGLEFLIYFQGNSAPDKSGLPSDRFSAERTGGSVSTLTIQRTQQEDSAVYLCASSLAQGFSEQYFGPGTRLTVT.

A few counts support this clonotype. The chain couples TRBV5-1 to TRBJ2-1; 8 nucleotides agree with TRBD1. The CDR3 loop spans 14 amino acids. Germline CDR1 and CDR2: SGHRS and YFSETQ. With 5 bases clipped from V and 7 bases from J, the junction kept 8 bases outside the gene matches. CDR3 nucleotide sequence: TGCGCCAGCAGGATTGGACAGGGTGGTAATGAGCAGTTCTTC. It specifies CASRIGQGGNEQFF.

Notes on this clonotype: A much more abundant neighbour one base away suggests this may be a read error. The V call is TRBV7-2, the J call TRBJ2-3; D gene uncertain. Between the trimmed V and J ends, which lost 4 bases and 4 bases, there was a span of 3 bases. The CDR3 spans 11 residues. The germline CDR1 and CDR2 sequences are SGHTA and FQGNSA. CDR3: CASSWADTQYF. CDR3 bases: TGTGCCAGCAGCTGGGCAGATACGCAGTATTTT. Full variable domain (remainder filled in from reference TRBV7-2 and TRBJ2-3): GAGVSQSPSNKVTEKGKDVELRCDPISGHTALYWYRQSLGQGLEFLIYFQGNSAPDKSGLPSDRFSAERTGGSVSTLTIQRTQQEDSAVYLCASSWADTQYFGPGTRLTVL.

The chain couples TRBV7-9 to TRBJ1-1; the D is unclear. CDR3 size: 12 residues. Trimming pared 3 bases from V and 7 bases from J, leaving 9 bases between. The germline CDR1 and CDR2 sequences are SEHNR and FQNEAQ (reference sequence). As DNA, the CDR3 is TGTGCCAGCAGCTTGTTTACAGTTGAAGCTTTCTTT. Residues: CASSLFTVEAFF.